This TCR beta chain was recorded in a study of blood T cell repertoires in COVID-19. The overall study: Samples came from the United States, Italy and Spain, spanning acute and convalescent COVID-19. T cells, B-cell-depleted T cells, or PBMCs provided the cDNA or gDNA that served as material.

As originally analysed: Estimation of nucleated cell counts was performed using reference gene primer amplification. The assay was immunoSEQ multiplex PCR, and TCRdb's table has in-frame clones only and misses some. V and J calls plus clone size are reproduced from that table; the DNA served to infer D and trimming. The sample includes about 410,000 clones, over 75% of them seen just once. Patients at the Seattle site were enrolled during active infection and followed longitudinally. Germline CDR1 reads SGHVS; CDR2 reads FNYEAQ. This CDR3 has 15 amino acids. Trimming removed 3 bases from V and 7 bases from J, with 18 bases in between.

This receptor was identified in a woman between 35 and 50 years old with COVID-19, enrolled during active disease. The chain recombines TRBV7-6 with TRBJ1-2; tentatively, D is TRBD1 (5 bases). Sequencing was carried out using peripheral blood. The CDR3, as DNA: TGTGCCAGCAGCTTTGGGGGGGACGAAGATTTTGGCTACACCTTC. Encoded protein: CASSFGGDEDFGYTF.